The present entry profiles one T cell receptor (beta chain) with its context. What it recognizes is unknown. The data are from a study of shared clonotypes between healthy human individuals. The study, taken as a whole, reports: How much donors shared clonotypes was expected to be affected by sequencing depth.

This CDR3 is 15 amino acids long. Germline V gene sequence: CDR1 MDHEN, CDR2 SYDVKM. The ends lost 5 bases at V and 1 base at J; junction bases unmatched: 4. Measured with immunoSEQ multiplex PCR; TCRdb has only the in-frame clones, and not every one. Of fewer than 1.6 million clones in the sample, around 98.5% are singletons; the top ten hold 0.36%. Sample: naive CD4+ T cells sorted from blood. Indicated subset: CD45RA+ positively selected. V usage is TRBV28 and J usage is TRBJ2-7, with 11 bases that match TRBD1. This TCR was sampled from a man between 25 and 39 years old in good health. The chain's CDR3 is CASSARDRGSYEQYF. CDR3 coding DNA: TGTGCCAGCAGTGCCCGGGACAGGGGGTCCTACGAGCAGTACTTC.